The next 31 T cell receptor beta chains were all read from a single sample in a study of immune evolution from preneoplasia to lung adenocarcinoma. Produced via immunoSEQ multiplex PCR; TCRdb's table is partial and in-frame only. The sample records thousands of clones, 79% being singletons. Sequencing used FFPE adjacent normal lung tissue. The receptors shown here come from a person between 70 and 80 years old with lung adenocarcinoma.

The genes are TRBV2 and TRBJ2-1; 10 positions match TRBD2. Germline CDR1 and CDR2: SNHLY and FYNNEI. V lost 6 bases to trimming and J lost 2 bases; unmatched junction nucleotides: 4. The CDR3 has 15 amino acids. CDR3 nucleotides: TGTGCCAGCAGGGCGAGCGGGGGGGCCTACAATGAGCAGTTCTTC. Translation gives CASRASGGAYNEQFF.

V gene TRBV2 combines with J gene TRBJ1-1; 8 bases map to TRBD1. Per the germline V gene, CDR1 is SNHLY and CDR2 is FYNNEI. V lost 5 bases, J lost 5 bases, and 7 bases stayed unmatched. CDR3 size: 14 residues. CDR3 residues: CASSRQGLGTEAFF. The CDR3 nucleotides are TGTGCCAGCAGTCGACAGGGGTTGGGGACTGAAGCTTTCTTT.

The gene calls are TRBV7-8 and TRBJ2-5; D gene ambiguous. V lost 5 bases to trimming and J lost 7 bases, with 8 bases between them. The germline CDR1 and CDR2 sequences are SGHVS and FQNEAQ. The CDR3 spans 11 residues. CDR3 protein: CASSPDLTQYF. For the CDR3, the DNA is TGTGCCAGCAGCCCGGACCTGACCCAGTACTTC.

By sample share, this clone is medium-sized. J is TRBJ1-5 and V is TRBV11-2; D gene uncertain. This CDR3 has 13 amino acids. Germline CDR1 is SGHAT and CDR2 is FQNNGV. V was clipped by 5 bases and J by 0 bases, with 5 bases between them. The CDR3 nucleotides are TGTGCCAGCAGCGTTGGTAGCAATCAGCCCCAGCATTTT. Amino acid sequence: CASSVGSNQPQHF.

This clone appeared a few times. Written as DNA, the CDR3 is TGTGCCAGCAGTTACTCCTTCGTCGCCTCTGGAAACACCATATATTTT. It yields the protein CASSYSFVASGNTIYF. This chain joins TRBV6-5 and TRBJ1-3; D gene uncertain. The CDR3 is made up of 16 amino acids. CDR1 is MNHEY and CDR2 is SVGAGI in the germline V gene. Trimming pared 0 bases from V and 0 bases from J, leaving 9 bases between.

The chain couples TRBV5-1 to TRBJ1-2; D ambiguous. The V end lost 0 bases, the J end lost 4 bases, and 22 bases lay between the germline ends. CDR3 length: 18 residues. Germline V gives CDR1 SGHRS, CDR2 YFSETQ. The CDR3 spells CASSLASTMSGSLYGYTF. The CDR3, as DNA: TGCGCCAGCAGCTTGGCCTCGACTATGTCGGGCTCGCTCTATGGCTACACCTTC. Combining the CDR3 with reference TRBV5-1 and TRBJ1-2 gives the whole variable domain KAGVTQTPRYLIKTRGQQVTLSCSPISGHRSVSWYQQTPGQGLQFLFEYFSETQRNKGNFPGRFSGRQFSNSRSEMNVSTLELGDSALYLCASSLASTMSGSLYGYTFGSGTRLTVV.

CDR3 loop: CASSNHNRNTGELFF. CDR3 DNA: TGTGCCAGCAGCAATCATAACAGGAACACCGGGGAGCTGTTTTTT. The genes are TRBV6-5 and TRBJ2-2; D unresolved. This CDR3 contains 15 residues. The V and J ends lost 6 bases and 1 base respectively, with 12 bases between them. Germline V CDR1 and CDR2: MNHEY, SVGAGI.

By share, this clone ranks as medium-sized (0.01 to 0.1%). The genes are TRBV30 and TRBJ1-1; D unclear. The CDR3 covers 12 residues. Germline assignment: CDR1 GTSNPN and CDR2 SVGIG (reference sequence). Trimming pared 2 bases from V and 3 bases from J, leaving 7 bases between. As DNA, the CDR3 is TGTGCCTGGAGTCAAGTGTACACTGAAGCTTTCTTT. It is translated as CAWSQVYTEAFF.

This clone was seen only a few times. This chain uses TRBV7-3 with TRBJ2-5; D may be TRBD1 (6 bases). The germline gives CDR1 SGHTA, CDR2 FQGTGA. The CDR3 spans 15 residues. The V and J ends lost 6 bases and 1 base respectively, with 15 bases between them. The CDR3, as DNA: TGTGCCAGCAGTTCTGGGGCAGGGGCCCAAGAGACCCAGTACTTC. This gives the protein CASSSGAGAQETQYF.

The V call is TRBV19, the J call TRBJ1-6; a weak D match, TRBD1 (6 bases). Trimming cost V 5 bases and J 7 bases, with 9 bases left between them. The V gene's germline CDR1 is LNHDA and CDR2 SQIVND (reference sequence). The CDR3 loop spans 13 amino acids. DNA for the CDR3: TGTGCCAGTAGTGCCAGGGGAAATTCACCCCTCCACTTT. It is translated as CASSARGNSPLHF.

This chain links TRBV11-2 with TRBJ2-7; D call uncertain. Germline V lookup: CDR1 SGHAT, CDR2 FQNNGV. The V end was cut by 5 bases, the J end by 4 bases, with 6 bases between. The CDR3 has 11 residues. The CDR3 here is CASSQQYEQYF. The CDR3 DNA is TGTGCCAGCAGCCAACAGTACGAGCAGTACTTC. The whole variable domain, filled in from reference TRBV11-2 and TRBJ2-7, reads EAGVAQSPRYKIIEKRQSVAFWCNPISGHATLYWYQQILGQGPKLLIQFQNNGVVDDSQLPKDRFSAERLKGVDSTLKIQPAKLEDSAVYLCASSQQYEQYFGPGTRLTVT.

This sequence joins TRBV29-1 and TRBJ1-2; D not resolved. Germline CDR1 SQVTM, CDR2 ANQGSEA. Deletions cut 6 bases from V and 3 bases from J, with 8 bases between. This CDR3 contains 11 residues. This CDR3 reads CSVGIDYGYTF. CDR3 nucleotide sequence: TGCAGCGTAGGGATAGACTATGGCTACACCTTC.

This clone was recorded only once. CDR3: CASSIGISYEQYF. As DNA, the CDR3 is TGTGCCAGTAGTATCGGTATCTCCTACGAGCAGTACTTC. The chain uses TRBV19 and TRBJ2-7; D call uncertain. CDR3 length: 13 amino acids. Looked up from germline, CDR1 is LNHDA and CDR2 is SQIVND (reference sequence). Trimming shortened V by 3 bases and J by 0 bases, and 6 bases separated the two germline ends. Looking up the rest from reference TRBV19 and TRBJ2-7 gives the full variable domain: DGGITQSPKYLFRKEGQNVTLSCEQNLNHDAMYWYRQDPGQGLRLIYYSQIVNDFQKGDIAEGYSVSREKKESFPLTVTSAQKNPTAFYLCASSIGISYEQYFGPGTRLTVT.

This clone is labeled as hyperexpanded. The rearrangement links TRBV28 to TRBJ1-3; no clear D. CDR1 is MDHEN, CDR2 SYDVKM, per germline. The CDR3 runs 12 residues. V was cut by 6 bases and J by 3 bases, with 6 bases left in between. In DNA form, the CDR3 reads TGTGCCAGCAGGCAGCGTGGAAACACCATATATTTT. It is translated as CASRQRGNTIYF.

This clone was seen just once. The rearrangement uses TRBV7-9 and TRBJ2-3; D is undetermined. Trimming left V 5 bases short and J 6 bases short, with 12 bases between. CDR1 is SEHNR, CDR2 FQNEAQ, per germline (reference sequence). The CDR3 is made up of 13 amino acids. CDR3: CASSQVATDTQYF. In DNA form, the CDR3 reads TGTGCCAGCAGCCAGGTGGCGACTGATACGCAGTATTTT.

The chain carries TRBV14 and TRBJ1-2; no clear D. The CDR3 runs to 12 residues. The ends were cut back, 5 bases at V and 7 bases at J, with 11 bases in the middle. Germline values: CDR1 SGHDN, CDR2 FVKESK. The CDR3 sequence is CASSKWAGGYTF. CDR3 sequence (DNA): TGTGCCAGCAGCAAGTGGGCGGGTGGCTACACCTTC.

The chain recombines TRBV10-3 with TRBJ1-2; D is unresolved. The V gene's germline CDR1 is ENHRY and CDR2 SYGVKD. The V end lost 0 bases, the J end lost 2 bases, and 10 bases lay between the germline ends. The CDR3 covers 15 residues. The CDR3, as DNA: TGTGCCATCAGTGAGTCCAATAGGCAGAACTATGGCTACACCTTC. It is translated as CAISESNRQNYGYTF.

This rearrangement joins TRBV27 to TRBJ1-5, with D possibly matching TRBD1 (5 bases). Per the germline V gene, CDR1 is MNHEY and CDR2 is SMNVEV (reference sequence). V gave up 5 bases and J gave up 6 bases, with 14 bases separating them. The CDR3 has 14 amino acids. The CDR3 here is CASSLWGNGQPQHF. Written as DNA, the CDR3 is TGTGCCAGCAGTCTCTGGGGCAATGGTCAGCCCCAGCATTTT.

The V call is TRBV12-5, the J call TRBJ1-5, with D possibly being TRBD1 (5 bases). The germline gives CDR1 LGHNT, CDR2 FRNRAP. The CDR3 spans 16 residues. The ends were cut back, 6 bases at V and 0 bases at J, with 15 bases in the middle. The CDR3 coding sequence is TGTGCTAGTGGCCCCCCCGCGAGGGGTAGCAATCAGCCCCAGCATTTT. Translated: CASGPPARGSNQPQHF.

The chain combines TRBV11-1 with TRBJ1-1; unclear D gene. Per the germline V gene, CDR1 is SGHAT and CDR2 is FQDESV (reference sequence). The CDR3 is 14 amino acids. V was trimmed by 5 bases and J by 2 bases, leaving 12 bases between them. CDR3 residues: CASSPRALNTEAFF. Here the CDR3 DNA reads TGTGCCAGCAGCCCCCGGGCCCTTAACACTGAAGCTTTCTTT.

The rearrangement joins TRBV9 to TRBJ2-2; perhaps TRBD2 as D (5 bases). Germline CDR1 SGDLS, CDR2 YYNGEE. The length of the CDR3 is 17 residues. Trimming removed 0 bases at V and 6 bases at J, with 18 bases between. The CDR3 DNA sequence: TGTGCCAGCAGCGTAGGCCCCGGACTGCTTTTGGCCGGGGAGCTGTTTTTT. It encodes CASSVGPGLLLAGELFF.

The chain carries TRBV21-1 and TRBJ1-3. TRBV21-1 is a known pseudogene. The CDR3 spans 17 residues. The CDR3 spells CASSKNILARSGNTIYF. CDR3 nucleotides: TGTGCCAGCAGCAAAAATATTCTGGCAAGGTCTGGAAACACCATATATTTT.

This chain links TRBV29-1 with TRBJ1-5; D gene unclear. Germline lookup yields CDR1 SQVTM and CDR2 ANQGSEA. V lost 4 bases to trimming and J lost 0 bases, with 10 bases between them. The CDR3 extends over 14 amino acids. In DNA form, the CDR3 reads TGCAGCGTTGTATCAGGAAATAGCAATCAGCCCCAGCATTTT. Translated: CSVVSGNSNQPQHF.

The gene calls are TRBV5-4 and TRBJ2-7; tentative D call: TRBD1 (6 bases). The V and J ends lost 2 bases and 4 bases respectively, with 10 bases between them. The germline gives CDR1 SGHNT, CDR2 YYREEE (reference sequence). The CDR3 is made up of 13 amino acids. CDR3 region: CASSFTQGYEQYF. The CDR3 nucleotides are TGTGCCAGCAGCTTTACTCAGGGGTACGAGCAGTACTTC.

V usage is TRBV6-5 and J usage is TRBJ1-2, with 8 bases identical to TRBD1. With 7 bases clipped from V and 8 bases from J, the junction kept 9 bases outside the gene matches. Germline CDR1 reads MNHEY; CDR2 reads SVGAGI. CDR3 length equals 13 residues. CDR3 in DNA: TGTGCCAGCACACAGGGGGGGATAGGCGGCTACACCTTC. Its protein product is CASTQGGIGGYTF.

This chain links TRBV28 with TRBJ1-5; no definite D call. This CDR3 is built from 12 residues. The V gene's germline CDR1 is MDHEN and CDR2 SYDVKM. Trimming removed 5 bases from V and 8 bases from J, with 10 bases in between. CDR3 residues: CASSLLKEPQHF. DNA for the CDR3: TGTGCCAGCAGTCTCCTTAAGGAGCCCCAGCATTTT.

This chain uses TRBV27 with TRBJ2-1; D might be TRBD1 (6 bases). Germline values: CDR1 MNHEY, CDR2 SMNVEV (reference sequence). The CDR3 contains 16 residues. Trimming stripped 1 base from V and 5 bases from J, with 15 bases between. CDR3 DNA sequence: TGTGCCAGCAGTTTATTCATTGGGCGGACAGACAATGAGCAGTTCTTC. Its protein is CASSLFIGRTDNEQFF.

In its sample, this clone was seen once. The chain employs TRBV7-2 and TRBJ1-5, with D maybe TRBD1 (5 bases). CDR3 length: 17 residues. V was cut by 5 bases and J by 2 bases, with 19 bases left in between. From germline, CDR1 is SGHTA and CDR2 FQGNSA. CDR3 residues: CASSQEGFPLGNQPQHF. The CDR3 DNA reads as TGTGCCAGCAGCCAGGAGGGGTTTCCTTTGGGCAATCAGCCCCAGCATTTT.

The V call is TRBV10-3, the J call TRBJ1-2; a possible D gene is TRBD1 (6 bases). This CDR3 spans 14 amino acids. V was shortened by 7 bases and J by 0 bases, with 12 bases between the two germline ends. Germline V gene lookup returns CDR1 ENHRY and CDR2 SYGVKD. The CDR3 nucleotides read TGTGCCATCAATAGGGAGGGGGCTAACTATGGCTACACCTTC. Amino acid sequence: CAINREGANYGYTF.

This chain joins TRBV28 and TRBJ1-4; tentatively, D is TRBD1 (6 bases). V dropped 5 bases and J dropped 5 bases, with 15 bases sitting between them. Germline-derived CDR1 and CDR2 are MDHEN and SYDVKM. CDR3 length: 15 amino acids. This CDR3 reads CASSVRGGANEKLFF. The CDR3, as DNA: TGTGCCAGCAGTGTCAGGGGAGGGGCGAATGAAAAACTGTTTTTT.

The chain carries TRBV27 and TRBJ2-1; D unresolved. The CDR3 length is 13 residues. V was shortened by 0 bases and J by 7 bases, with 7 bases between the two germline ends. CDR1 is MNHEY, CDR2 SMNVEV, per germline (reference sequence). Here the CDR3 reads CASSLSRVNEQFF. CDR3 sequence (DNA): TGTGCCAGCAGTTTATCGCGCGTAAATGAGCAGTTCTTC.